This TCR beta chain was identified during a study of blood T cell repertoires in COVID-19. The ends were cut back, 4 bases at V and 3 bases at J, with 9 bases in the middle. CDR3 size: 14 residues. CDR1 and CDR2 from the germline V gene are ENHRY and SYGVKD. This table comes from immunoSEQ multiplex PCR, and its TCRdb copy is limited to in-frame clones, with some not included. The sample comprises 200,000 to 300,000 clones, around 80% of which are singletons, and around 30% rests with the top ten. This sequence originates from a man aged 40-49 years with acute or convalescent COVID-19. The chain uses TRBV10-3 and TRBJ1-4; the D gene is possibly TRBD1 (5 bases). The sequencing sample was made of peripheral blood. The CDR3 loop is CAISGGGPNEKLFF. The CDR3 DNA reads as TGTGCCATCAGTGGGGGGGGACCTAATGAAAAACTGTTTTTT.